The present TCR beta chain was sequenced within a study of blood T cell repertoires in COVID-19. Background on the study: Donors in the United States, Italy and Spain gave samples during acute or convalescent COVID-19. The analysed material was cDNA or gDNA that came from T cells, B-cell-depleted T cells, or PBMCs.

Trimming removed 0 bases from V and 1 base from J; junction bases left unmatched: 7. The V gene's germline CDR1 is SGDLS and CDR2 YYNGEE. The CDR3 totals 16 residues. Source study methods: It was from reference gene primer amplification that nucleated cell counts were estimated. Generated by immunoSEQ multiplex PCR, the TCRdb table keeps only in-frame clones and is missing some. That table gives V, J and clone size, and the DNA gave D and trimming. This table holds about 70,000 clones, roughly 91% found once. The V and J genes are TRBV9 and TRBJ2-7; TRBD2 matches 7 bases. This TCR came from a woman aged 18-35 years with acute or convalescent COVID-19. Sequenced material: peripheral blood. CDR3 in DNA: TGTGCCAGCAGCGTAGCTACTGGCGGGGGTTCCTACGAGCAGTACTTC. Translating it yields CASSVATGGGSYEQYF.